A single sample is the source of the 19 T cell receptor beta chains below, sequenced in a study of T cells in Graves' hyperthyroidism and ophthalmopathy. RNA transcripts served as the template for amplifying TCR beta CDR3 regions. The TCR CDR3 first-round RT-PCR relied on the HTBI primer set. TCRdb called the multiplex PCR reads again in MiXCR, with one record for every CDR3 protein. Among about 740,000 distinct CDR3 sequences listed, around 13% were seen once. Sequenced sample: blood. Receptors originate from a woman in her late teens or twenties with Graves' hyperthyroidism.

This clonotype has only a few counts. V and J are TRBV30 and TRBJ1-2; 7 nucleotides line up with TRBD1. The CDR3 length is 14 residues. CDR1 GTSNPN and CDR2 SVGIG come from the germline V gene (reference sequence). With 2 bases clipped from V and 3 bases from J, the junction kept 6 bases outside the gene matches. The CDR3 reads CAWSPLQGYYGYTF. Here the CDR3 DNA reads TGTGCCTGGAGTCCCCTACAGGGGTACTATGGCTACACCTTC.

As concerns this clonotype: The junction departs from the called germline gene at one end, perhaps through a read error. The chain carries TRBV11-2 and TRBJ1-2; maybe TRBD1 (6 bases). The CDR3 loop spans 12 amino acids. CDR1 is SGHAT, CDR2 FQNNGV, per germline. The CDR3 loop reads CASSLAGQLISF. CDR3 in DNA: TGTGCCAGCAGCTTAGCCGGACAGCTGATCTCCTTC.

The CDR3 DNA sequence: TGCGCCAGCAGTGAGAGGTTAGCGGGAGCGCCCTTCACAGATACGCAGTATTTT. Translating gives CASSERLAGAPFTDTQYF. The genes are TRBV10-2 and TRBJ2-3, with 9 bases aligning to TRBD2. V dropped 2 bases and J dropped 2; count of bases not matched to a gene: 11. This CDR3 comprises 18 residues. Germline V lookup: CDR1 WSHSY, CDR2 SAAADI.

The chain employs TRBV6-4 and TRBJ2-6; possibly TRBD1 for D (5 bases). V was cut by 6 bases and J by 1 base, with 10 bases left in between. The CDR3 runs 15 residues. CDR1 and CDR2 from the germline V gene are MRHNA and SNTAGT. CDR3 loop: CASRQEPSGANVLTF. CDR3 bases: TGTGCCAGCAGACAGGAACCTTCTGGGGCCAACGTCCTGACTTTC.

This clonotype was counted ten times or more. The rearrangement joins TRBV2 to TRBJ1-1; no clear D gene. Germline values: CDR1 SNHLY, CDR2 FYNNEI. The V end was cut by 10 bases, the J end by 2 bases, with 17 bases between. This CDR3 spans 14 amino acids. The CDR3 nucleotides read TGTGCCACCCAACACCAGTGGAGAAACACTGAAGCTTTCTTT. Amino acids: CATQHQWRNTEAFF.

This clonotype was counted a few times. The rearrangement links TRBV9 to TRBJ2-5; D gene uncertain. V shed 7 bases and J shed 0 bases, with 10 bases lying between them. There are 13 residues in the CDR3. Germline CDR1 SGDLS, CDR2 YYNGEE. The CDR3: CASADGYQETQYF. CDR3 sequence (DNA): TGTGCCAGCGCTGACGGCTACCAAGAGACCCAGTACTTC.

In this sample, this clonotype turned up a few times. The chain's CDR3 is CASSGTGASGNYNEQFF. CDR3 nucleotide sequence: TGTGCCAGCAGCGGAACGGGGGCTAGCGGTAACTACAATGAGCAGTTCTTC. This sequence joins TRBV6-2 or TRBV6-3 and TRBJ2-1; D might be TRBD2 (7 bases). Germline V gene sequence: CDR1 MNHEY, CDR2 SVGEGT. The CDR3 totals 17 residues. Trimming pared 6 bases from V and 3 bases from J, leaving 21 bases between.

This clonotype was counted only a few times. The gene calls are TRBV19 and TRBJ2-5; 13 bases are shared with TRBD2. V trimming: 9 bases; J trimming: 5 bases; junction bases outside the gene matches: 9. This CDR3 comprises 15 residues. The germline CDR1 and CDR2 sequences are LNHDA and SQIVND (reference sequence). CDR3 nucleotides: TGTGCCAGCAGCACCCGGACTAGCGGGAGTGAGACCCAGTACTTC. It yields the protein CASSTRTSGSETQYF.

This clonotype was recorded many times. The CDR3 loop is CASSPTFRAGGPGDEQFF. The DNA for the CDR3 is TGTGCCAGCAGTCCTACCTTCCGAGCGGGAGGGCCGGGGGATGAGCAGTTCTTC. The J gene is TRBJ2-1, the V gene TRBV27, with 10 bases that match TRBD2. J lost 8 bases, V lost 5 bases, and 18 bases had no gene match. From germline, CDR1 is MNHEY and CDR2 SMNVEV (reference sequence). This CDR3 has 18 residues.

The V call is TRBV5-1, the J call TRBJ2-1, with D hard to call. V shed 1 base and J shed 6 bases, with 5 bases lying between them. The CDR3 covers 12 residues. Germline lookup yields CDR1 SGHRS and CDR2 YFSETQ. In DNA form, the CDR3 reads TGCGCCAGCAGCTTGTTTCTCAATGAGCAGTTCTTC. This sequence encodes CASSLFLNEQFF.

This clonotype has a count of ten or more. The gene calls are TRBV28 and TRBJ1-2, with D uncertain. Germline V gene sequence: CDR1 MDHEN, CDR2 SYDVKM. This CDR3 is 20 amino acids long. V shed 7 bases and J shed 0 bases, with 30 bases lying between them. The DNA for the CDR3 is TGTGCCAGCATCAATGGGTTTAATCTTGGCCCAAGGGCTCCTAACTATGGCTACACCTTC. As protein: CASINGFNLGPRAPNYGYTF.

This clonotype appeared a few times. The chain couples TRBV12-3 or TRBV12-4 to TRBJ2-1; D is undetermined. CDR3 length: 13 residues. V dropped 3 bases and J dropped 6 bases, with 9 bases sitting between them. The CDR3 reads CASSFGAVNEQFF. The DNA of the CDR3 is TGTGCCAGCAGTTTCGGTGCGGTCAATGAGCAGTTCTTC.

V and J are TRBV2 and TRBJ1-6; D gene ambiguous. V shed 5 bases and J shed 10 bases, with 9 bases lying between them. The CDR3 has 12 residues. Germline V CDR1 and CDR2: SNHLY, FYNNEI. The CDR3 region has the DNA TGTGCCAGCAGTTTTGCCGAGTCACCCCTCCACTTT. It is translated as CASSFAESPLHF.

V usage is TRBV27 and J usage is TRBJ2-1, with 8 positions matching TRBD1. This CDR3 spans 15 amino acids. Trimming took 3 bases from V and 5 from J; bases not matched to a gene: 6. Germline CDR1 is MNHEY and CDR2 is SMNVEV (reference sequence). The CDR3, as DNA: TGTGCCAGCAGTTTTGTTGGACAGGGACACAATGAGCAGTTCTTC. Encoded protein: CASSFVGQGHNEQFF.

This clonotype has just a few counts. The chain combines TRBV2 with TRBJ2-7, with 8 bases identical to TRBD1. This CDR3 spans 14 amino acids. From germline, CDR1 is SNHLY and CDR2 FYNNEI. After removal of 8 bases from V and 4 bases from J, the junction contained 10 bases not matched to a gene. CDR3: CASGAGQGLYEQYF. The CDR3 region has the DNA TGTGCCAGCGGGGCAGGACAGGGTTTGTACGAGCAGTACTTC.

The sample holds many counts of this clonotype. The V call is TRBV20-1, the J call TRBJ1-1; weak D call: TRBD1 (5 bases). Trimming removed 5 bases from V and 6 bases from J, with 10 bases in between. Germline V gene data show CDR1 as DFQATT and CDR2 as SNEGSKA (reference sequence). The CDR3 covers 11 residues. In DNA, the CDR3 is TGCAGTGCTTCGCCAGGGCCTGAAGCTTTCTTT. Protein product: CSASPGPEAFF.

In this sample, this clonotype turned up many times. This chain uses TRBV12-3 or TRBV12-4 with TRBJ2-5; the D gene is possibly TRBD1 (7 bases). This CDR3 is built from 15 residues. The ends were cut back, 4 bases at V and 4 bases at J, with 16 bases in the middle. The CDR3 DNA sequence: TGTGCCAGCAGTTACCCAGGGGGGAGTAGAGAGACCCAGTACTTC. Its protein product is CASSYPGGSRETQYF.

This clonotype has ten or more counts. The chain carries TRBV30 and TRBJ1-6; 7 bases agree with TRBD1. Germline V gene lookup returns CDR1 GTSNPN and CDR2 SVGIG (reference sequence). After removal of 3 bases from V and 7 bases from J, the junction contained 6 bases not matched to a gene. The CDR3 sequence is 14 residues long. CDR3 protein: CAWRPTGTNSPLHF. The CDR3 DNA follows: TGTGCCTGGAGACCGACAGGGACGAATTCACCCCTCCACTTT.

This clonotype was seen a single time. This chain uses TRBV15 with TRBJ2-1; 10 bases are shared with TRBD1. The CDR3 consists of 18 residues. V trimming: 1 base; J trimming: 10 bases; junction bases outside the gene matches: 16. Germline CDR1 LNHNV, CDR2 YYDKDF (reference sequence). In DNA form, the CDR3 reads TGTGCCACCAGCAGAGCTGGCCCAGGGACAGGGGAATTTAAGGAGCAGTTCTTC. This translates into CATSRAGPGTGEFKEQFF. Full variable domain (remainder filled in from reference TRBV15 and TRBJ2-1): DAMVIQNPRYQVTQFGKPVTLSCSQTLNHNVMYWYQQKSSQAPKLLFHYYDKDFNNEADTPDNFQSRRPNTSFCFLDIRSPGLGDTAMYLCATSRAGPGTGEFKEQFFGPGTRLTVL.